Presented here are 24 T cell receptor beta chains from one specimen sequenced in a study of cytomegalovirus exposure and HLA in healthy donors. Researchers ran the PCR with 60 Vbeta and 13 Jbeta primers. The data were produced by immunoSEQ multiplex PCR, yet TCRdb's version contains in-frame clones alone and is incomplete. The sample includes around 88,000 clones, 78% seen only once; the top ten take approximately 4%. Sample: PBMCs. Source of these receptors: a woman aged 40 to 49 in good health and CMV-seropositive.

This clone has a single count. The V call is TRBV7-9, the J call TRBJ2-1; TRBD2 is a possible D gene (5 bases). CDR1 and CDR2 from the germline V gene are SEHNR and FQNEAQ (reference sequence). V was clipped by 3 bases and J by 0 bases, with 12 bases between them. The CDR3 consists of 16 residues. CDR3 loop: CASSFPGESSYNEQFF. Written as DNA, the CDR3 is TGTGCCAGCAGCTTCCCCGGGGAGAGCTCCTACAATGAGCAGTTCTTC. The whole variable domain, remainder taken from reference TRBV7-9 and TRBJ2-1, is DTGVSQNPRHKITKRGQNVTFRCDPISEHNRLYWYRQTLGQGPEFLTYFQNEAQLEKSRLLSDRFSAERPKGSFSTLEIQRTEQGDSAMYLCASSFPGESSYNEQFFGPGTRLTVL.

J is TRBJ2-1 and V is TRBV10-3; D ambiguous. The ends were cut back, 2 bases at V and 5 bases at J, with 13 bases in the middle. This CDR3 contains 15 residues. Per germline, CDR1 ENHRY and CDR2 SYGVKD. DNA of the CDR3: TGTGCCATCAGTGAGACAGCTACTTACAACAATGAGCAGTTCTTC. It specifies CAISETATYNNEQFF.

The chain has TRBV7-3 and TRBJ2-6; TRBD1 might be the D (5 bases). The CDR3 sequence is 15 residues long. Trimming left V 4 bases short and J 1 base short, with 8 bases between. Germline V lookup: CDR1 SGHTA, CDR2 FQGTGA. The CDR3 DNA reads TGTGCCAGCAGCTCCGCAGGGTCTGGGGCCAACGTCCTGACTTTC. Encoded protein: CASSSAGSGANVLTF.

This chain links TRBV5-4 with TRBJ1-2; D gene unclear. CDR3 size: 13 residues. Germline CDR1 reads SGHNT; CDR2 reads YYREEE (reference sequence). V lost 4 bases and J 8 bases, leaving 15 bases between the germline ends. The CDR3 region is CASSPWATEGYTF. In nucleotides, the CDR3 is TGTGCCAGCAGCCCATGGGCCACGGAAGGCTACACCTTC.

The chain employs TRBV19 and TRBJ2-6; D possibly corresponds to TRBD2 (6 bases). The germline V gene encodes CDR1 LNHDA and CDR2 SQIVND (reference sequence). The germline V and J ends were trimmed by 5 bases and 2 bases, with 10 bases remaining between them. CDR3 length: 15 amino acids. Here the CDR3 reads CASSGGGAGANVLTF. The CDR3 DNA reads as TGTGCCAGTAGTGGCGGAGGGGCTGGGGCCAACGTCCTGACTTTC.

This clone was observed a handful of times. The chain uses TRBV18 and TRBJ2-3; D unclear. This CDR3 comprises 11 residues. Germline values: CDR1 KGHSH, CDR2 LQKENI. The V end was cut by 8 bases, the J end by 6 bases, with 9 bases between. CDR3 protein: CASRSSDTQYF. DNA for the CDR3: TGTGCCAGCCGGAGTTCCGATACGCAGTATTTT. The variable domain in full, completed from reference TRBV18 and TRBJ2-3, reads NAGVMQNPRHLVRRRGQEARLRCSPMKGHSHVYWYRQLPEEGLKFMVYLQKENIIDESGMPKERFSAEFPKEGPSILRIQQVVRGDSAAYFCASRSSDTQYFGPGTRLTVL.

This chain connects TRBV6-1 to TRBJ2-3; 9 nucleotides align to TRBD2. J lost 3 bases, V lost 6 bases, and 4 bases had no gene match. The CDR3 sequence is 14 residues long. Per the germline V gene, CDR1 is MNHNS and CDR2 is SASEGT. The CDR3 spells CASSRLAETDTQYF. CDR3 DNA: TGTGCCAGCAGCAGACTAGCGGAAACAGATACGCAGTATTTT.

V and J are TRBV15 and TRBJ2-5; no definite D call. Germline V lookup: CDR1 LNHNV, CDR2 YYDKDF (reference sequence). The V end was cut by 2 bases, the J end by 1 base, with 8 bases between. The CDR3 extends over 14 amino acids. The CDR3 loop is CATSRSWPQETQYF. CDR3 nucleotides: TGTGCCACCAGCAGATCCTGGCCCCAAGAGACCCAGTACTTC.

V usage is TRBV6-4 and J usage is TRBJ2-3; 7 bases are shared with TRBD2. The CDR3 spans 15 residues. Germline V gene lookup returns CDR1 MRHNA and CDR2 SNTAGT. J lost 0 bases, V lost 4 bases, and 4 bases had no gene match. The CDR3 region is CASSAGTTSTDTQYF. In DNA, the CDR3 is TGTGCCAGCAGTGCCGGGACTACTAGCACAGATACGCAGTATTTT.

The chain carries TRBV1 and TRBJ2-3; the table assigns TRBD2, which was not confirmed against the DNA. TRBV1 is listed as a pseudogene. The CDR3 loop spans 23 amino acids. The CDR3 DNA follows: TGCACCACCTCCCAGACTAGCGGGAGGCACCCTCCGAGCGCTACGACTAGCACAGATACGCAGTATTTT. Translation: CTTSQTSGRHPPSATTSTDTQYF.

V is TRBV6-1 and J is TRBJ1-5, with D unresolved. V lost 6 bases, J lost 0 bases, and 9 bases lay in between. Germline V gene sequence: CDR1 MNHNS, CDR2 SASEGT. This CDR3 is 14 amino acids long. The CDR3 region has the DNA TGTGCCAGCAGCTTACCAGTTAGCAATCAGCCCCAGCATTTT. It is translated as CASSLPVSNQPQHF.

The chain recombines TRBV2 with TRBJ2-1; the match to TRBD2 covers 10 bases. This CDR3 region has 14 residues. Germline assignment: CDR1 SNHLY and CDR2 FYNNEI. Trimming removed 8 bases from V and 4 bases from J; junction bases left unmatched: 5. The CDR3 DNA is TGTGCCAGCGACGGACTAGCGGCGTACAATGAGCAGTTCTTC. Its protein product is CASDGLAAYNEQFF. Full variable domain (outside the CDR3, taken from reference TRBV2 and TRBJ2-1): EPEVTQTPSHQVTQMGQEVILRCVPISNHLYFYWYRQILGQKVEFLVSFYNNEISEKSEIFDDQFSVERPDGSNFTLKIRSTKLEDSAMYFCASDGLAAYNEQFFGPGTRLTVL.

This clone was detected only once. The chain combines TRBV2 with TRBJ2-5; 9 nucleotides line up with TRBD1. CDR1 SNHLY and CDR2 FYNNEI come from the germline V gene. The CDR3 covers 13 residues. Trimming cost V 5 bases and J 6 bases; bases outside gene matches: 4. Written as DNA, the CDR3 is TGTGCCAGCAGTCGGGACAGGGAGAAGACCCAGTACTTC. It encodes CASSRDREKTQYF.

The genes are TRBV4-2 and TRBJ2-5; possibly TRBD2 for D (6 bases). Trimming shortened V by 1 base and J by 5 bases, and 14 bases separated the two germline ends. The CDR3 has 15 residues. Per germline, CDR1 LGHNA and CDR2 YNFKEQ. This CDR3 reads CASSQGRGGMETQYF. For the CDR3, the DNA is TGTGCCAGCAGCCAAGGCCGAGGAGGGATGGAGACCCAGTACTTC.

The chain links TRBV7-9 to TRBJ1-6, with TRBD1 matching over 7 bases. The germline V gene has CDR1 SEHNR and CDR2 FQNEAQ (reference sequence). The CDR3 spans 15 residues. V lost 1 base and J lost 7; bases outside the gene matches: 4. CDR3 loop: CASSLEGADNSPLHF. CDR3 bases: TGTGCCAGCAGCTTAGAGGGGGCCGACAATTCACCCCTCCACTTT.

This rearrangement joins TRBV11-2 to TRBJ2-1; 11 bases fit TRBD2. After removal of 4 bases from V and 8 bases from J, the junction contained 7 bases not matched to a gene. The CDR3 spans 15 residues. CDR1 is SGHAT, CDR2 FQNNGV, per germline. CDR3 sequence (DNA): TGTGCCAGCAGCTCTGTAGCGGGAGGGGGCGATGAGCAGTTCTTC. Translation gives CASSSVAGGGDEQFF. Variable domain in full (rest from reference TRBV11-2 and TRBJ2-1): EAGVAQSPRYKIIEKRQSVAFWCNPISGHATLYWYQQILGQGPKLLIQFQNNGVVDDSQLPKDRFSAERLKGVDSTLKIQPAKLEDSAVYLCASSSVAGGGDEQFFGPGTRLTVL.

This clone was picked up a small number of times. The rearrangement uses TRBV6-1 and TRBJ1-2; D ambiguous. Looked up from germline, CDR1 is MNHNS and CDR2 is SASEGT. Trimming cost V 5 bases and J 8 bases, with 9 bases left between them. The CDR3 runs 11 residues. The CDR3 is CASSKGDGYTF. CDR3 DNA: TGTGCCAGCAGTAAGGGAGACGGCTACACCTTC.

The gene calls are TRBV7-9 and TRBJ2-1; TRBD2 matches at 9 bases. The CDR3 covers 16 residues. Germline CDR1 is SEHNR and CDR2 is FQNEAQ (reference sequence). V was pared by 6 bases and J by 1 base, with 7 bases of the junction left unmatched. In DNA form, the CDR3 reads TGTGCCAGCAGGTCGACTAGCGGAAGATCCTACAATGAGCAGTTCTTC. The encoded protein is CASRSTSGRSYNEQFF.

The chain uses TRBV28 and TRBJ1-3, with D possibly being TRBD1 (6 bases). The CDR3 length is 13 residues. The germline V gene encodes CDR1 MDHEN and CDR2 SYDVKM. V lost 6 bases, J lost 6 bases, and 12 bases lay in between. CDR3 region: CASRQGLLNTIYF. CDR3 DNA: TGTGCCAGCAGACAGGGTCTCCTAAACACCATATATTTT.

The CDR3 reads CASSVASGRKYEQYF. The DNA of the CDR3 is TGTGCCAGCAGCGTCGCTAGCGGGAGGAAATACGAGCAGTACTTC. The chain combines TRBV9 with TRBJ2-7; 11 bases fit TRBD2. The trim removed 2 bases at V and 4 bases at J, leaving 5 bases unmatched. The germline V gene has CDR1 SGDLS and CDR2 YYNGEE. The CDR3 runs 15 residues.

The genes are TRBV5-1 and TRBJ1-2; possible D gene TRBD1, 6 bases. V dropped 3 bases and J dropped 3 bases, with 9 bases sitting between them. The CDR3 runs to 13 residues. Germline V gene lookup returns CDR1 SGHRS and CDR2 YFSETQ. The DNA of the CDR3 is TGCGCCAGCAGCTCCGAGGGGGACTATGGCTACACCTTC. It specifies CASSSEGDYGYTF. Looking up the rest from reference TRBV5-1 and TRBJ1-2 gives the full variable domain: KAGVTQTPRYLIKTRGQQVTLSCSPISGHRSVSWYQQTPGQGLQFLFEYFSETQRNKGNFPGRFSGRQFSNSRSEMNVSTLELGDSALYLCASSSEGDYGYTFGSGTRLTVV.

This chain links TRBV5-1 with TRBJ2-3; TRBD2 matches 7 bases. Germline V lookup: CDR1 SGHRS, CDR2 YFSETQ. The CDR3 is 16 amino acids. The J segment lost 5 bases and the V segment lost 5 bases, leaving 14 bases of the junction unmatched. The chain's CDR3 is CASRHRPAGVVDTQYF. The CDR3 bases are TGCGCCAGCAGGCACAGGCCGGCGGGAGTAGTAGATACGCAGTATTTT.

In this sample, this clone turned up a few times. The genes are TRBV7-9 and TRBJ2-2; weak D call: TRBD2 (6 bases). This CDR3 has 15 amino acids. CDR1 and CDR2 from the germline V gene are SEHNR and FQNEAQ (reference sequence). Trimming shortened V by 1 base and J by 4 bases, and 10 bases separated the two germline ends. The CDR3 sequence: CASSLEVGGTGELFF. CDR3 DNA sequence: TGTGCCAGCAGCTTAGAGGTGGGAGGCACCGGGGAGCTGTTTTTT.

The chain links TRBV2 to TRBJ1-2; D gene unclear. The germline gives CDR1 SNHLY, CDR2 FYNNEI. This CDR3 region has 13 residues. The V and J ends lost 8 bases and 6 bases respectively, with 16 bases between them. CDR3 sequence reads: CASRTDGWDGYTF. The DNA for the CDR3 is TGTGCCAGCCGGACTGATGGATGGGATGGCTACACCTTC. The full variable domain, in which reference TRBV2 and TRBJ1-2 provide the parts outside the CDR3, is EPEVTQTPSHQVTQMGQEVILRCVPISNHLYFYWYRQILGQKVEFLVSFYNNEISEKSEIFDDQFSVERPDGSNFTLKIRSTKLEDSAMYFCASRTDGWDGYTFGSGTRLTVV.